This entry features one T cell receptor beta chain sequence. What it binds is not known. This record comes from a study of cytomegalovirus exposure and HLA in healthy donors. Points from the study as a whole: Analyzed later, most CMV-associated TCR beta chains appeared HLA-restricted.

Both 60 Vbeta primers and 13 Jbeta primers went into the PCR. Method: immunoSEQ multiplex PCR; TCRdb's copy keeps in-frame clones and lacks some. This table has 130,000 or so clones, roughly 86% appearing once. Material for sequencing was PBMCs. This receptor was identified in a woman in her forties in good health and CMV-seronegative.

CDR3 coding DNA: TGCGCCAGCAGCGTTGGACTAGCAACAGAGACCCAGTACTTC. Amino acid sequence: CASSVGLATETQYF. This chain joins TRBV5-1 and TRBJ2-5; 8 nucleotides line up with TRBD2. This CDR3 region has 14 residues. Trimming took 4 bases from V and 4 from J; bases not matched to a gene: 6. CDR1 is SGHRS and CDR2 is YFSETQ in the germline V gene. The full variable domain, with the rest looked up from reference TRBV5-1 and TRBJ2-5, is KAGVTQTPRYLIKTRGQQVTLSCSPISGHRSVSWYQQTPGQGLQFLFEYFSETQRNKGNFPGRFSGRQFSNSRSEMNVSTLELGDSALYLCASSVGLATETQYFGPGTRLLVL.